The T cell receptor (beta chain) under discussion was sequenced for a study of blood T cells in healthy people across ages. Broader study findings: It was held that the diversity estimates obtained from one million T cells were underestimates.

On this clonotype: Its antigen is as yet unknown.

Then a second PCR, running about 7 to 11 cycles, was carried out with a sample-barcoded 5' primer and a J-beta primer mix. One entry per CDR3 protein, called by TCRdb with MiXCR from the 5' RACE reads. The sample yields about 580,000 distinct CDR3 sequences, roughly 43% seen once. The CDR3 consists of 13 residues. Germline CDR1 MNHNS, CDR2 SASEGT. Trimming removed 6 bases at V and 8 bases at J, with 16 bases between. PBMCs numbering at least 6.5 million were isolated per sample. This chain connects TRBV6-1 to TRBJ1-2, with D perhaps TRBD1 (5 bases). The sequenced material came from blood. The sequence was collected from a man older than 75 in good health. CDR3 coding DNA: TGTGCCAGCAGGGCCGGGACGGTGAACGGCTACACCTTC. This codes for CASRAGTVNGYTF.